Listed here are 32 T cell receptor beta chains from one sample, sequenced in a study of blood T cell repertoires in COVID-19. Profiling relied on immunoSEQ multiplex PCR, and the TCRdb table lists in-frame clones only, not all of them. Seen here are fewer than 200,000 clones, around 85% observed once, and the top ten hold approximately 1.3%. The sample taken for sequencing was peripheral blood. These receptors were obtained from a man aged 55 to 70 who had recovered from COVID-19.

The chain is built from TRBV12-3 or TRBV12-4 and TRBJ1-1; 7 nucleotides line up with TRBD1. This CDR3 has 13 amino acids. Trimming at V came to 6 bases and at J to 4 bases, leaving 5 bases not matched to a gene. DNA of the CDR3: TGTGCCAGCAGCCCGGGACAGCCCACTGAAGCTTTCTTT. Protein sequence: CASSPGQPTEAFF.

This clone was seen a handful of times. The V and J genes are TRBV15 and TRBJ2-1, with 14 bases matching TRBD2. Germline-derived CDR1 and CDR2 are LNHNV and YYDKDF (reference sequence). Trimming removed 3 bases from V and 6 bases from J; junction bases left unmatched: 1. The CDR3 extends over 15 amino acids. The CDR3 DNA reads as TGTGCCACCAGCAGGACTAGCGGGGGGGCCAATGAGCAGTTCTTC. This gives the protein CATSRTSGGANEQFF.

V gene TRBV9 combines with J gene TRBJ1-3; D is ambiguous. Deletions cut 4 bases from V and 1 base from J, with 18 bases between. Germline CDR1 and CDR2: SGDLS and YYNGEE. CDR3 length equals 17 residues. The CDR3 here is CASSPRSWGDSGNTIYF. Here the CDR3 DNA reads TGTGCCAGCAGCCCCCGATCATGGGGAGATTCTGGAAACACCATATATTTT. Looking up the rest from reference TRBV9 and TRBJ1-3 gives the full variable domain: DSGVTQTPKHLITATGQRVTLRCSPRSGDLSVYWYQQSLDQGLQFLIQYYNGEERAKGNILERFSAQQFPDLHSELNLSSLELGDSALYFCASSPRSWGDSGNTIYFGEGSWLTVV.

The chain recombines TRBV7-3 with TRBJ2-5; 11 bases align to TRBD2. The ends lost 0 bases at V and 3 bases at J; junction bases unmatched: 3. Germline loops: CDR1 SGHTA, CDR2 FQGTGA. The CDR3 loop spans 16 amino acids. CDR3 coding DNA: TGTGCCAGCAGCTTAACGTCGGGACTAGCGGAAGAGACCCAGTACTTC. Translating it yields CASSLTSGLAEETQYF.

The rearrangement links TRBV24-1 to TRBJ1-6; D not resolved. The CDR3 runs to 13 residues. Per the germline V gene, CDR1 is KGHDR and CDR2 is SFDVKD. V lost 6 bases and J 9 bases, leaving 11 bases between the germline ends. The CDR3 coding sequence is TGTGCCACCAGTTCAAGGGAGGGTTCACCCCTCCACTTT. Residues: CATSSREGSPLHF.

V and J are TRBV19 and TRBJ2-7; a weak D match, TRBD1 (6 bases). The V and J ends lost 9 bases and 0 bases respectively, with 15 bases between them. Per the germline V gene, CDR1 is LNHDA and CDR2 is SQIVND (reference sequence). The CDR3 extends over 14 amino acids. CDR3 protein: CASSPYRDSYEQYF. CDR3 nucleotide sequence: TGTGCCAGCTCCCCGTACAGGGACTCCTACGAGCAGTACTTC.

The chain's CDR3 is CASSPARGSGNTIYF. DNA for the CDR3: TGCGCCAGCAGCCCGGCCCGGGGCTCTGGAAACACCATATATTTT. The chain carries TRBV5-1 and TRBJ1-3; D not certain. V lost 4 bases, J lost 0 bases, and 11 bases lay in between. The V gene's germline CDR1 is SGHRS and CDR2 YFSETQ. The CDR3 is made up of 15 amino acids.

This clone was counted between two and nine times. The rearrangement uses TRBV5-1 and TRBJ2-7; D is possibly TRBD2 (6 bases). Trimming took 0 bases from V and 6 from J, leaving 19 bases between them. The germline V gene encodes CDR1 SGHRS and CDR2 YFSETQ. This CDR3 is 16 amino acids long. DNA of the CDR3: TGCGCCAGCAGCTTGGTTCGGCAGGGAGGCCTCTCCGAGCAGTACTTC. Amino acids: CASSLVRQGGLSEQYF.

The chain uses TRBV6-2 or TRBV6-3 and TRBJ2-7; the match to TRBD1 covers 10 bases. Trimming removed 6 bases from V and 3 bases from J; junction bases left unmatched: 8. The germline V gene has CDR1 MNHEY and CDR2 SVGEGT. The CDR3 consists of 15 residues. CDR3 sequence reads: CASSKPGQGGYEQYF. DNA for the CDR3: TGTGCCAGCAGCAAACCCGGACAGGGGGGCTACGAGCAGTACTTC.

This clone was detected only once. The CDR3: CASSSFGQDYGYTF. The CDR3 DNA follows: TGCGCCAGCAGCTCCTTTGGACAGGACTATGGCTACACCTTC. The chain recombines TRBV5-1 with TRBJ1-2; 7 bases map to TRBD1. The V gene's germline CDR1 is SGHRS and CDR2 YFSETQ. The ends lost 3 bases at V and 3 bases at J; junction bases unmatched: 5. The CDR3 is 14 amino acids.

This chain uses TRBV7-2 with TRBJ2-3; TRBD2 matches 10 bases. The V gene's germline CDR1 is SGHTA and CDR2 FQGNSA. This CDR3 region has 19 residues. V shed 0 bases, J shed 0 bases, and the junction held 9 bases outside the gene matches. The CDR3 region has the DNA TGTGCCAGCAGCTTAGCGGGAGCGGGGGGGTTTTCTAGCACAGATACGCAGTATTTT. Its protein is CASSLAGAGGFSSTDTQYF.

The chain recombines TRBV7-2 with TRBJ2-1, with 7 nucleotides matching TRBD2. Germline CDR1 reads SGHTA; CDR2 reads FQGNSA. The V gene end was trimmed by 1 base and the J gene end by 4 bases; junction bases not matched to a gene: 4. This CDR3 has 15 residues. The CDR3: CASSLDPGGYNEQFF. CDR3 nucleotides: TGTGCCAGCAGCTTAGACCCGGGGGGATACAATGAGCAGTTCTTC. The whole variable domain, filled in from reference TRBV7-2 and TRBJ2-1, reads GAGVSQSPSNKVTEKGKDVELRCDPISGHTALYWYRQSLGQGLEFLIYFQGNSAPDKSGLPSDRFSAERTGGSVSTLTIQRTQQEDSAVYLCASSLDPGGYNEQFFGPGTRLTVL.

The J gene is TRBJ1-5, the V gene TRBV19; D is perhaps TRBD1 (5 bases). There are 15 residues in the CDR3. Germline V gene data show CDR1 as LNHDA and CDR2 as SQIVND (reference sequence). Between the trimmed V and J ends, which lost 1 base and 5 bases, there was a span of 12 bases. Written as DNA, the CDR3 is TGTGCCAGTAGTATAGTAGGGGTTTTCTATCAGCCCCAGCATTTT. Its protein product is CASSIVGVFYQPQHF.

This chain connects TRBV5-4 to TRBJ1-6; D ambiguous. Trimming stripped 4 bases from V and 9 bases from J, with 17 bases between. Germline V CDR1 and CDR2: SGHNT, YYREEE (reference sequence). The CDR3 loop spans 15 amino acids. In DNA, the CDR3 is TGTGCCAGCAGCCACAGTCCGGGGAAGGCTTCACCCCTCCACTTT. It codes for CASSHSPGKASPLHF.

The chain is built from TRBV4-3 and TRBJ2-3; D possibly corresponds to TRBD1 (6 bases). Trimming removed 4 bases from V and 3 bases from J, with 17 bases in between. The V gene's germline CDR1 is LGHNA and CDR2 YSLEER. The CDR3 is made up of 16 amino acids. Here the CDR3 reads CASSRVRDTKTDTQYF. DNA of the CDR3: TGCGCCAGCAGCCGGGTCCGGGACACTAAGACAGATACGCAGTATTTT.

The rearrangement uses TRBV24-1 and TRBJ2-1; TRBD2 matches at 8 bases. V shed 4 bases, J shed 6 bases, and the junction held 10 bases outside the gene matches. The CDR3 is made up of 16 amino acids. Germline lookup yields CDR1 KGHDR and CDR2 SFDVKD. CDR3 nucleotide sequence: TGTGCCACCAGTGACAAAGGGAGCGGGGGATCCAATGAGCAGTTCTTC. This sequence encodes CATSDKGSGGSNEQFF.

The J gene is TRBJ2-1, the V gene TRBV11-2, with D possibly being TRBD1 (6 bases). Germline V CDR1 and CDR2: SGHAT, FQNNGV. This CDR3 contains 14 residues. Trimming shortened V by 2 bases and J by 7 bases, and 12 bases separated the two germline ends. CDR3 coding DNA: TGTGCCAGCAGCTTAACAGGGACGGGGAATGAGCAGTTCTTC. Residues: CASSLTGTGNEQFF.

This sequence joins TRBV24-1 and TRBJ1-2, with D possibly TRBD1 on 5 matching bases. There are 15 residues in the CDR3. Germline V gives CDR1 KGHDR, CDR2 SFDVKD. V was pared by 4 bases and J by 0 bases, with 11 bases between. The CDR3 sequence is CATSDPTQANYGYTF. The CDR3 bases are TGTGCCACCAGTGACCCAACACAGGCTAACTATGGCTACACCTTC.

CDR3 bases: TGCGCCAGCAGTCTCCCAGGGGTATCAAACTATGGCTACACCTTC. Translating gives CASSLPGVSNYGYTF. This sequence joins TRBV10-1 and TRBJ1-2; tentatively, D is TRBD1 (6 bases). The germline V gene encodes CDR1 WNHNN and CDR2 SYGVQD (reference sequence). The CDR3 covers 15 residues. V was trimmed by 5 bases and J by 2 bases, leaving 15 bases between them.

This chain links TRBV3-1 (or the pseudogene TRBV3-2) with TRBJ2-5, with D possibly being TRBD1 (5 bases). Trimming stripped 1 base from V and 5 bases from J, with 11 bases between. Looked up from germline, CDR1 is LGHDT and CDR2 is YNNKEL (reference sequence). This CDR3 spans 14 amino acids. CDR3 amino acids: CASSQGKGKETQYF. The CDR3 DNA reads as TGTGCCAGCAGCCAAGGGAAGGGGAAGGAGACCCAGTACTTC.

The CDR3 spells CASSQTGVNQPQHF. The CDR3 DNA follows: TGCGCCAGCAGCCAAACCGGGGTGAATCAGCCCCAGCATTTT. The V call is TRBV4-3, the J call TRBJ1-5; D remains unclear. Per germline, CDR1 LGHNA and CDR2 YSLEER. V shed 2 bases and J shed 4 bases, with 9 bases lying between them. The CDR3 length is 14 residues.

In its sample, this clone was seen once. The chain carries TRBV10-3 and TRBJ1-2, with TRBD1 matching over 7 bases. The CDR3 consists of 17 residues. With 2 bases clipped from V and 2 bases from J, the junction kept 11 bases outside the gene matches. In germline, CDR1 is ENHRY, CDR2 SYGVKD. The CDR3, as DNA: TGTGCCATCAGTGAGCCCCGTTACCGACAGGGCAACTATGGCTACACCTTC. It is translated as CAISEPRYRQGNYGYTF.

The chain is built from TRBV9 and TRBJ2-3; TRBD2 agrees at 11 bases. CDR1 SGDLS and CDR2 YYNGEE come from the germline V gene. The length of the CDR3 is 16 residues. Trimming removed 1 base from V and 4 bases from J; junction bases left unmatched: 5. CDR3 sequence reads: CASSVSPSGGPDTQYF. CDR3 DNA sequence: TGTGCCAGCAGCGTAAGTCCTAGCGGGGGGCCAGATACGCAGTATTTT.

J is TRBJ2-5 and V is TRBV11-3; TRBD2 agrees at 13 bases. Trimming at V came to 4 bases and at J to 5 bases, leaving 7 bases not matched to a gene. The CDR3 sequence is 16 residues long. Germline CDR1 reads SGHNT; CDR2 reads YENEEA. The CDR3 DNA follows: TGTGCCAGCAGCTCACGACTAGCGGGGGGTTTGGAGACCCAGTACTTC. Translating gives CASSSRLAGGLETQYF.

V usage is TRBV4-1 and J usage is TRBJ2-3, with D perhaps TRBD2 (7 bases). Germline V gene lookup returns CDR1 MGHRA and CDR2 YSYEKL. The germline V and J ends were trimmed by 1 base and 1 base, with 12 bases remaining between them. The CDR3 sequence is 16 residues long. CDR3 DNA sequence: TGCGCCAGCAGCCAAGTTCGGGGGGCCGGCACAGATACGCAGTATTTT. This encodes CASSQVRGAGTDTQYF.

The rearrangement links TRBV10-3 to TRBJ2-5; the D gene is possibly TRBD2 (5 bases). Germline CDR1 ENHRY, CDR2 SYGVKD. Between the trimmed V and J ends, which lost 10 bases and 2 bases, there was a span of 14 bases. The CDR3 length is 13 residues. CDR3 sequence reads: CATGGGLQETQYF. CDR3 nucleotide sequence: TGTGCCACTGGAGGTGGCTTGCAAGAGACCCAGTACTTC.

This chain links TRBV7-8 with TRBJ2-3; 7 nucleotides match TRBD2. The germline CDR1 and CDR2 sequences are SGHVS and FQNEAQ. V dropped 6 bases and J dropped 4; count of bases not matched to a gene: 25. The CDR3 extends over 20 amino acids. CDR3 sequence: CASRSAPPSIRDYTADTQYF. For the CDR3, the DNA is TGTGCCAGCAGGTCCGCGCCACCTTCCATACGGGACTATACAGCAGATACGCAGTATTTT.

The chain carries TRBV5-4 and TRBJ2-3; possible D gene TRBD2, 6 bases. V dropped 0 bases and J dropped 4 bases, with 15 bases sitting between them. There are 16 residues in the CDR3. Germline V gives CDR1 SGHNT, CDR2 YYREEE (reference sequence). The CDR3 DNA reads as TGTGCCAGCAGCTTGGCGGGGGTATTCGGCCCAGATACGCAGTATTTT. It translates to CASSLAGVFGPDTQYF.

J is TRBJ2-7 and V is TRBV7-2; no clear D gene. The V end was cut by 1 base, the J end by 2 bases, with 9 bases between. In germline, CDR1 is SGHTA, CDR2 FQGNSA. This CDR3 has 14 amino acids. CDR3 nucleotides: TGTGCCAGCAGCTTAGGAGGCAAAACCTACGAGCAGTACTTC. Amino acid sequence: CASSLGGKTYEQYF.

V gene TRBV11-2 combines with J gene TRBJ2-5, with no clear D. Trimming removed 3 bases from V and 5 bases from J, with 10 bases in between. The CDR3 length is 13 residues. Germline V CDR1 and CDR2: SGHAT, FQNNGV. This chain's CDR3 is CASSLPGRETQYF. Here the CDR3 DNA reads TGTGCCAGCAGCTTGCCAGGCAGGGAGACCCAGTACTTC.

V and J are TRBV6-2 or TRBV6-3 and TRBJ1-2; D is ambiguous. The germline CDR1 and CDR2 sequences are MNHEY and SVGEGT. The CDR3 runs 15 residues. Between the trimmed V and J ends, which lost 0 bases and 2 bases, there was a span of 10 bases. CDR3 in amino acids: CASSYSRSVNYGYTF. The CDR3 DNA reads TGTGCCAGCAGTTACTCGCGGTCCGTCAACTATGGCTACACCTTC.

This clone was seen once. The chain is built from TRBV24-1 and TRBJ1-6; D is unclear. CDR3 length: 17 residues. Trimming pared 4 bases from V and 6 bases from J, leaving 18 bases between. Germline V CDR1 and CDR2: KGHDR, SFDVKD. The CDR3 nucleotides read TGTGCCACCAGTGACTCTCTCCTTGCGGCGCGTAATTCACCCCTCCACTTT. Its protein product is CATSDSLLAARNSPLHF.